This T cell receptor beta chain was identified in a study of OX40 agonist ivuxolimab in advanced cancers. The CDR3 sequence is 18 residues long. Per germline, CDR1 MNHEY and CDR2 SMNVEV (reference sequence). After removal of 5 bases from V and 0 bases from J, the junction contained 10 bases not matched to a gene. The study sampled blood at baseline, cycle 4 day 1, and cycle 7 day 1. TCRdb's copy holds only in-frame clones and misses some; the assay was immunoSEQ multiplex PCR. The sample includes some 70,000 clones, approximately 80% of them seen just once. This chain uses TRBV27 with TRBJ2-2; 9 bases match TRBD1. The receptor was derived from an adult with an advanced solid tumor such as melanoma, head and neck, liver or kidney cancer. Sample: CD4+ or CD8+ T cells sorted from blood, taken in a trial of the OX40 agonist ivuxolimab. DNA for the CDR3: TGTGCCAGCAGTCCCCGGGACAGGGTGAGAGCGAACACCGGGGAGCTGTTTTTT. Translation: CASSPRDRVRANTGELFF.